Listed below are T cell receptor beta chains from one sample, sequenced in a study of control samples from healthy donors and cancer patients. Generated by immunoSEQ multiplex PCR, the TCRdb table keeps only in-frame clones and is missing some. The sample has 390,000 or so clones, about nine tenths seen once. Sequenced input: PBMCs. These receptors came from a man aged 35 to 55 with head and neck cancer. The CDR3 runs from the conserved cysteine through the conserved F or W. Fields, in order: clone size, D gene, J gene, V gene, CDR3 DNA, CDR3 protein. A D gene is named only where the DNA matches it firmly. Not every row has a clone size; where given, it reads once, few, many or a size class.

- TRBD1 TRBJ2-7 TRBV27 TGTGCCAGCAGTTCCGGGACAGGGGGTTACGAGCAGTACTTC CASSSGTGGYEQYF
- - TRBJ1-1 TRBV7-2 TGTGCCAGCAGCTTAGCCAAGAACACTGAAGCTTTCTTT CASSLAKNTEAFF
- - TRBJ2-5 TRBV20-1 TGCAGTGCTAGTTTAGCGGACCAAGAGACCCAGTACTTC CSASLADQETQYF
- TRBD1 TRBJ2-6 TRBV18 TGTGCCAGCTCGAGGGACAGGGGGGATTCTGGGGCCAACGTCCTGACTTTC CASSRDRGDSGANVLTF
- TRBD1 TRBJ1-5 TRBV19 TGTGCCAGTACTCAGGGACAGGGATCCTGGCAGCCCCAGCATTTT CASTQGQGSWQPQHF
- - TRBJ1-2 TRBV12-3/TRBV12-4 TGTGCCAGCAGTTTGAGGGGGGAGAATGGCTACACCTTC CASSLRGENGYTF
few TRBD2 TRBJ2-3 TRBV9 TGTGCCAGCAGCGTATTCAGCGGGGGGTTAGCTAGCACAGATACGCAGTATTTT CASSVFSGGLASTDTQYF
- - TRBJ2-1 TRBV11-2 TGTGCCAGCAGCGACCAGGTGAAGTTCTTC CASSDQVKFF
- - TRBJ1-1 TRBV20-1 TGCAGTGCTAGTAACAGGGCCTGGTTTAAAGCTTTCTTT CSASNRAWFKAFF
- - TRBJ1-2 TRBV7-9 TGTGCCAGCAGCGAAGGGGCCGACGGCTACACCTTC CASSEGADGYTF
- - TRBJ1-1 TRBV28 TGTGCCAGCAGTTTAAGGGCAGGGATAATGAACACTGAAGCTTTCTTT CASSLRAGIMNTEAFF
- - TRBJ2-5 TRBV20-1 TGCAGTGCTAGTCCCGGGGAAGTCCAAGAGACCCAGTACTTC CSASPGEVQETQYF
- TRBD2 TRBJ2-1 TRBV9 TGTGCCAGCAGCGCCCCTAGCGGGGGATACAATGAGCAGTTCTTC CASSAPSGGYNEQFF
- - TRBJ2-7 TRBV10-3 TGTGCCATCAGTGAGTCGAGGGATCTCACCTACGAGCAGTACTTC CAISESRDLTYEQYF
- - TRBJ2-1 TRBV30 TGTGCCTGGAGTGTATTTGGCGCCGCGGCGGTCTTC CAWSVFGAAAVF
- - TRBJ2-5 TRBV7-3 TGTGCCAGCAGCTCCGGCGGGGGCCGAGCGGAGACCCAGTACTTC CASSSGGGRAETQYF
- - TRBJ2-3 TRBV28 TGTGCCAGCAGTTTTTCCGGACCGGTAGGACCACGCCCGTGGGATACGCAGTATTTT CASSFSGPVGPRPWDTQYF
- - TRBJ2-2 TRBV5-1 TGCGCCAGCAGCTTGGGAGTAGTTGGGACCGGGGAGCTGTTTTTT CASSLGVVGTGELFF
- - TRBJ2-2 TRBV18 TGTGCCAGCTCACCAGGGACTGCCGGGGAGCTGTTTTTT CASSPGTAGELFF
- - TRBJ2-7 TRBV5-6 TGTGCCAGCAGCTTGGCACAAGGAGCAGACGAGCAGTACTTC CASSLAQGADEQYF
- - TRBJ1-2 TRBV6-5 TGTGCCAGCAGTTACTCGGCCGAGAACTATGGCTACACCTTC CASSYSAENYGYTF
once - TRBJ2-7 TRBV11-2 TGTGCCGGCCGGACATACAGCTCCTACGAGCAGTACTTC CAGRTYSSYEQYF
once - TRBJ1-1 TRBV5-1 TGCGCCAGCAGCTACGGGAACACTGAAGCTTTCTTT CASSYGNTEAFF
once TRBD2 TRBJ2-3 TRBV3-1/TRBV3-2 TGTGCCAGCAACCTACTAGCGTCGGGCACAGATACGCAGTATTTT CASNLLASGTDTQYF
few - TRBJ2-7 TRBV27 TGTGCCAGCAGTTCCTCCACCAGGGTACCCTACGAGCAGTACTTC CASSSSTRVPYEQYF
- TRBD2 TRBJ2-1 TRBV10-2 TGCGCCACCGGACTAGCGGGGGGGCTCAATGAGCAGTTCTTC CATGLAGGLNEQFF
- - TRBJ1-3 TRBV19 TGTGCCAGTAGTGACCAGCTTGGAAACACCATATATTTT CASSDQLGNTIYF
- TRBD2 TRBJ2-1 TRBV5-1 TGCGCCAGCAGCTGGGGACTAGGGGGGAATGAGCAGTTCTTC CASSWGLGGNEQFF
once - TRBJ1-1 TRBV2 TGTGCCAGCATCGAAGGGGTAGGTCAAGCTTTCTTT CASIEGVGQAFF
- - TRBJ2-1 TRBV10-2 TGCGCCAGCAGTGAGCCTCCCAATGAGCAGTTCTTC CASSEPPNEQFF
- - TRBJ2-5 TRBV7-2 TGTGCCAGCAGCTTAGCGATCCAAGAGACCCAGTACTTC CASSLAIQETQYF
- - TRBJ1-4 TRBV5-7 TGTGCCAGCAGCTTGGGGACAGAGAATGAAAAACTGTTTTTT CASSLGTENEKLFF
- - TRBJ2-1 TRBV29-1 TGCAGCGTTGATCAAGGGGCGCTTGAGCAGTTCTTC CSVDQGALEQFF
- - TRBJ1-3 TRBV4-1 TGCGCCAGCAGCCAAGTAGGCGGCAGCGACTTTGCCATATATTTT CASSQVGGSDFAIYF
- TRBD1 TRBJ1-1 TRBV29-1 TGCAGCGTTGAAGACCCAGGGGGTAACACTGAAGCTTTCTTT CSVEDPGGNTEAFF
- - TRBJ2-1 TRBV30 TGTGCCTGGGCCCCCAGATACAATGAGCAGTTCTTC CAWAPRYNEQFF
- TRBD2 TRBJ2-1 TRBV15 TGTGCCACCAGTGTTATACCGGGACTAGCGGGGTATGAGCAGTTCTTC CATSVIPGLAGYEQFF
- - TRBJ2-7 TRBV9 TGTGCCAGCAGCGGAGGGGGCGGGACGAGGTACGAGCAGTACTTC CASSGGGGTRYEQYF
- - TRBJ2-1 TRBV6-6 TGTGGCAGCAATCGCGTACTAGGAGGACTAACCTACTACAATGAGCAGTTCTTC CGSNRVLGGLTYYNEQFF